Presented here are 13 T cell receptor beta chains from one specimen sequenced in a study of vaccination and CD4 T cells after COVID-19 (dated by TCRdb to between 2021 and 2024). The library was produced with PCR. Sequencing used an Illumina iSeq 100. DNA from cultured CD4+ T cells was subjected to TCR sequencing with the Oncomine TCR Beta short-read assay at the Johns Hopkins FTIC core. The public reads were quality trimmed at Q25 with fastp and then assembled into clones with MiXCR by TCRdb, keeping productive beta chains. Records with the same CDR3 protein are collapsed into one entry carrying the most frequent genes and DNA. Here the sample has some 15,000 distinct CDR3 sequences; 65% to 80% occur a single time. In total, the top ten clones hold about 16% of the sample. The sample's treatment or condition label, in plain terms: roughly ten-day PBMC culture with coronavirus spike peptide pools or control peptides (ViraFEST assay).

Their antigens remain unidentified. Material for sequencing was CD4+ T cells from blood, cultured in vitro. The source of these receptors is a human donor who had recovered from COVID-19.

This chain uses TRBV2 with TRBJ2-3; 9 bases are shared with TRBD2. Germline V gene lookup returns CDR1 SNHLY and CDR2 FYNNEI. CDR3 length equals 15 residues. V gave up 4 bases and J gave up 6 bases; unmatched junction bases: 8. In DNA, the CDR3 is TGTGCCAGCAGTGGGGGCGGGGGGGGCTTCGATACGCAGTATTTT. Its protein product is CASSGGGGGFDTQYF.

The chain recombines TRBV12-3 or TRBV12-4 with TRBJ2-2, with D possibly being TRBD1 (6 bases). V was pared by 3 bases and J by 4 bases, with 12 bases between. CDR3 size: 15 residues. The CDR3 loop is CASSFHRVGTGELFF. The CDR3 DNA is TGTGCCAGCAGTTTTCACAGGGTGGGCACCGGGGAGCTGTTTTTT.

CDR3 in DNA: TGTGCCAGCAGAACGACAGGAGCCGGCAATCAGCCCCAGCATTTT. It specifies CASRTTGAGNQPQHF. This chain links TRBV6-2 or TRBV6-3 with TRBJ1-5, with D possibly being TRBD1 (6 bases). CDR3 length: 15 amino acids. The germline CDR1 and CDR2 sequences are MNHEY and SVGEGT. With 6 bases removed from V and 2 bases from J, the gap between germline ends came to 14 bases.

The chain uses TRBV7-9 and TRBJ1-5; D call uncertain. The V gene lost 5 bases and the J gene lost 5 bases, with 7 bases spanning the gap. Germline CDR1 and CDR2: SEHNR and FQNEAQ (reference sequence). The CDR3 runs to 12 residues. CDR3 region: CASSTMDQPQHF. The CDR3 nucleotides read TGTGCCAGCAGCACTATGGATCAGCCCCAGCATTTT.

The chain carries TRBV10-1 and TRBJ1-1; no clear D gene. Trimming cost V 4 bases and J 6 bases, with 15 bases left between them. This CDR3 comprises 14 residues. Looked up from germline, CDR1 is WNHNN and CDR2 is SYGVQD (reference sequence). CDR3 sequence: CASSGPPGGPEAFF. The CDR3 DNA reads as TGCGCCAGCAGTGGACCGCCGGGCGGGCCTGAAGCTTTCTTT.

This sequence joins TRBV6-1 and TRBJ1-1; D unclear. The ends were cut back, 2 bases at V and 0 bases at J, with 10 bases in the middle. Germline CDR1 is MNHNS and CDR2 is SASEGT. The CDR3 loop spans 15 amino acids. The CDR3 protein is CASSELTTMNTEAFF. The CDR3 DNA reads TGTGCCAGCAGTGAACTGACAACAATGAACACTGAAGCTTTCTTT.

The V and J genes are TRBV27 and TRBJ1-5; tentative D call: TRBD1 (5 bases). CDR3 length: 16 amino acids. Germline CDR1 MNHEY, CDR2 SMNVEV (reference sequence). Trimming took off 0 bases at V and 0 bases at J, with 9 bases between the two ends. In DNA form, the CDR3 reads TGTGCCAGCAGTTTATCTTCAGGGTATAGCAATCAGCCCCAGCATTTT. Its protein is CASSLSSGYSNQPQHF.

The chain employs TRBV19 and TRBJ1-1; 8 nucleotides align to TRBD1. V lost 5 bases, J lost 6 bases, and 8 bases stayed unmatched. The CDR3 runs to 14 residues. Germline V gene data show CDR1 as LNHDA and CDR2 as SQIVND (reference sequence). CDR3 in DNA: TGTGCCAGTAGTTTAAACGACAGGGGCGCTGAAGCTTTCTTT. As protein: CASSLNDRGAEAFF.

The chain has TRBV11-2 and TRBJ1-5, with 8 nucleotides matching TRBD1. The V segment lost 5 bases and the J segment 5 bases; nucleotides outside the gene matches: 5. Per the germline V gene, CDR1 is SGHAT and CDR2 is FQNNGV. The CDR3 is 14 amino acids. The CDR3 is CASSPGGDYQPQHF. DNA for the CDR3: TGTGCCAGCAGCCCAGGGGGCGACTATCAGCCCCAGCATTTT. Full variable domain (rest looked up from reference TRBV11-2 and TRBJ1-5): EAGVAQSPRYKIIEKRQSVAFWCNPISGHATLYWYQQILGQGPKLLIQFQNNGVVDDSQLPKDRFSAERLKGVDSTLKIQPAKLEDSAVYLCASSPGGDYQPQHFGDGTRLSIL.

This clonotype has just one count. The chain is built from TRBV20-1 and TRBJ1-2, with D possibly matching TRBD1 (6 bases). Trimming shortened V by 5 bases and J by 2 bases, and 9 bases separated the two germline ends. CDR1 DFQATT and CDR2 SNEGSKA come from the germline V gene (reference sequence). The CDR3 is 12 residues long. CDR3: CSAFGGNYGYTF. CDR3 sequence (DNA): TGCAGTGCTTTTGGGGGCAACTATGGCTACACCTTC.

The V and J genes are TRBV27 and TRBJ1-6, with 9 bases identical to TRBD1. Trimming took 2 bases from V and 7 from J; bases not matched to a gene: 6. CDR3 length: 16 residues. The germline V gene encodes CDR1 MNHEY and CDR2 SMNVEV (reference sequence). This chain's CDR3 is CASSLQTTGGNSPLHF. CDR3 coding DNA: TGTGCCAGCAGTTTACAAACCACAGGGGGCAATTCACCCCTCCACTTT.

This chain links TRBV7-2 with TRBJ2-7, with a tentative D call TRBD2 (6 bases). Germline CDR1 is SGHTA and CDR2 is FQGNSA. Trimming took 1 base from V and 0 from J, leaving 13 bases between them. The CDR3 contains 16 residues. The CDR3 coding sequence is TGTGCCAGCAGCTTAGGAGTAGCGGTGAACTCCTACGAGCAGTACTTC. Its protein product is CASSLGVAVNSYEQYF.

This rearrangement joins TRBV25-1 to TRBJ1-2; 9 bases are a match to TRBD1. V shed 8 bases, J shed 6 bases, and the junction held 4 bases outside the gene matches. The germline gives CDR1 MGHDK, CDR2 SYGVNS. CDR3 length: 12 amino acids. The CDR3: CASSRTGDGYTF. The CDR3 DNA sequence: TGTGCCAGCTCCCGGACAGGGGATGGCTACACCTTC.